The rows below give T cell receptor beta chains drawn from one sample of a study of T-cell memory formation after mild COVID-19. A single record per CDR3 protein comes from TCRdb applying MiXCR to the 5' RACE reads. The sample yields 200,000 to 300,000 distinct CDR3 sequences, 16% seen once. Sequenced sample: PBMCs or a T cell subset sorted from them (not recorded which). The source is a young man who had mild COVID-19 (a few samples of this study predate the infection). Cell type and time point are not known. Both conserved end residues are part of each CDR3. Fields, in order: J gene, D gene, V gene, clone size, CDR3 protein, CDR3 DNA. A D gene is named only where the DNA matches it firmly. For some rows the clone size is stated as once, few or many, or as a class when expanded; others skip it.

TRBJ2-1 | TRBD1 | TRBV9 | few | CASSVASGTGVNEQFF | TGTGCCAGCAGCGTAGCTTCCGGGACAGGGGTCAATGAGCAGTTCTTC
TRBJ1-1 | NA | TRBV11-3 | once | CASSSGGSVGTEAFF | TGTGCCAGCAGCTCTGGGGGTAGTGTAGGCACTGAAGCTTTCTTT
TRBJ2-2 | NA | TRBV6-4 | few | CASSEVYPGELFF | TGTGCCAGCAGTGAAGTCTACCCCGGGGAGCTGTTTTTT
TRBJ1-2 | NA | TRBV12-3/TRBV12-4 | NA | CASSLASDWGYGYTF | TGTGCCAGCAGTTTAGCCTCGGATTGGGGCTATGGCTACACCTTC
TRBJ2-3 | NA | TRBV5-1 | many | CASSLAEATDTQYF | TGCGCCAGCAGCTTAGCGGAGGCCACAGATACGCAGTATTTT
TRBJ2-2 | TRBD1 | TRBV6-2/TRBV6-3 | NA | CASSSTGGRTGELFF | TGTGCCAGCAGTTCGACAGGGGGCCGGACCGGGGAGCTGTTTTTT
TRBJ2-2 | NA | TRBV29-1 | NA | CSAGIPGELFF | TGCAGCGCTGGCATACCCGGGGAGCTGTTTTTT
TRBJ1-4 | NA | TRBV11-2 | many | CASSPSGLGEKLFF | TGTGCCAGCAGCCCATCGGGGCTGGGGGAAAAACTGTTTTTT
TRBJ2-3 | TRBD2 | TRBV6-5 | many | CASSRPLGAGGTDTQYF | TGTGCCAGCAGTCGTCCCCTGGGAGCGGGGGGCACAGATACGCAGTATTTT
TRBJ2-1 | NA | TRBV12-3/TRBV12-4 | few | CASTRGQSSYNEQFF | TGTGCCAGCACTCGCGGACAGAGCTCCTACAATGAGCAGTTCTTC
TRBJ2-3 | NA | TRBV20-1 | few | CSARDPVRDTQYF | TGCAGTGCTAGAGATCCAGTGCGAGATACGCAGTATTTT
TRBJ1-2 | NA | TRBV5-1 | few | CASSSPTVEGIFYGYTF | TGCGCCAGCAGCTCACCGACAGTTGAGGGGATATTCTATGGCTACACCTTC
TRBJ2-7 | TRBD2 | TRBV4-1 | few | CASSQDRTSGGYYEQYF | TGCGCCAGCAGCCAAGATCGGACTAGCGGTGGGTACTACGAGCAGTACTTC
TRBJ2-2 | NA | TRBV7-2 | few | CASSARQANTGELFF | TGTGCCAGCAGCGCCCGGCAGGCGAACACCGGGGAGCTGTTTTTT
TRBJ1-1 | NA | TRBV19 | NA | CASSIGSGWFTEAFF | TGTGCCAGTAGTATTGGAAGTGGTTGGTTCACTGAAGCTTTCTTT
TRBJ1-4 | NA | TRBV12-3/TRBV12-4 | NA | CASSNRVGYEKLFF | TGTGCCAGCAGTAACAGGGTAGGGTATGAAAAACTGTTTTTT
TRBJ2-3 | NA | TRBV6-6 | NA | CAISLPGERATDTQYF | TGTGCCATAAGCCTCCCGGGCGAGCGGGCCACAGATACGCAGTATTTT
TRBJ2-7 | NA | TRBV7-2 | few | CASSYPRVSEQYF | TGTGCCAGCAGCTACCCTCGGGTCTCCGAGCAGTACTTC
TRBJ1-2 | NA | TRBV7-2 | once | CASSNDGSNYGYTF | TGTGCCAGCAGCAATGACGGCAGTAACTATGGCTACACCTTC
TRBJ1-1 | TRBD1 | TRBV6-5 | few | CASRGGQPFTEAFF | TGTGCCAGCAGGGGGGGACAGCCCTTCACTGAAGCTTTCTTT
TRBJ1-1 | TRBD1 | TRBV27 | few | CATRDRPNTEAFF | TGTGCCACGAGGGACAGGCCGAACACTGAAGCTTTCTTT
TRBJ2-1 | TRBD1 | TRBV7-9 | many | CASSLLAGTGYHNEQFF | TGTGCCAGCAGCTTATTAGCCGGGACAGGGTACCACAATGAGCAGTTCTTC
TRBJ2-3 | TRBD2 | TRBV11-2 | many | CASSPTSGGWTDTQYF | TGTGCCAGCAGCCCGACTAGCGGGGGGTGGACAGATACGCAGTATTTT
TRBJ1-6 | NA | TRBV6-5 | few | CASRAEGTVDSPLHF | TGTGCCAGCAGGGCTGAGGGGACGGTAGATTCACCCCTCCACTTT
TRBJ2-1 | TRBD2 | TRBV12-3/TRBV12-4 | NA | CASRPGGDEQFF | TGTGCCAGCAGGCCCGGGGGGGATGAGCAGTTCTTC
TRBJ2-6 | TRBD1 | TRBV18 | NA | CASSPQGTGANVLTF | TGTGCCAGCTCCCCACAGGGGACTGGGGCCAACGTCCTGACTTTC
TRBJ2-7 | NA | TRBV28 | few | CASRLTGRVYEQYF | TGTGCCAGCAGATTGACGGGACGGGTCTACGAGCAGTACTTC
TRBJ2-1 | NA | TRBV2 | few | CASSVITYNEQFF | TGTGCCAGCAGTGTCATCACATACAATGAGCAGTTCTTC
TRBJ1-6 | NA | TRBV19 | NA | CASNRDGAQGMSPLHF | TGTGCCAGTAACCGTGATGGAGCCCAGGGTATGTCACCCCTCCACTTT
TRBJ1-2 | TRBD1 | TRBV9 | NA | CASSSWTGGDTGYTF | TGTGCCAGCAGCTCCTGGACAGGGGGAGATACGGGCTACACCTTC
TRBJ2-2 | TRBD1 | TRBV7-3 | few | CASSLRDRPNTGELFF | TGTGCCAGCAGCCTCCGGGACAGACCGAACACCGGGGAGCTGTTTTTT
TRBJ2-1 | TRBD2 | TRBV7-2 | NA | CASSSTPGGYYNEQFF | TGTGCCAGCAGCTCCACCCCGGGGGGGTACTACAATGAGCAGTTCTTC
TRBJ1-1 | NA | TRBV7-9 | NA | CASSLGDRRGPTEAFF | TGTGCCAGCAGCTTAGGAGATAGGCGAGGACCCACTGAAGCTTTCTTT
TRBJ1-1 | TRBD1 | TRBV7-8 | NA | CASSSQDRGIMNTEAFF | TGTGCCAGCAGCTCACAAGACAGGGGGATCATGAACACTGAAGCTTTCTTT
TRBJ2-1 | NA | TRBV4-1 | NA | CASSQSWVRDNEQFF | TGCGCCAGCAGCCAGTCGTGGGTAAGGGACAATGAGCAGTTCTTC
TRBJ2-2 | NA | TRBV14 | few | CASSQAAGLRTGELFF | TGTGCCAGCAGCCAAGCGGCGGGCCTGAGAACCGGGGAGCTGTTTTTT
TRBJ2-7 | NA | TRBV4-3 | NA | CASSHAQGSYEQYF | TGCGCCAGCAGCCACGCACAAGGCTCCTACGAGCAGTACTTC
TRBJ1-2 | NA | TRBV4-2 | NA | CASSQGPDYGYTF | TGTGCCAGCAGCCAAGGCCCAGACTATGGCTACACCTTC
TRBJ1-3 | NA | TRBV7-9 | NA | CASSSTGYSGNTIYF | TGTGCCAGCAGCTCTACAGGCTACTCTGGAAACACCATATATTTT
TRBJ1-5 | NA | TRBV6-6 | NA | CASSREGGVQPQHF | TGTGCCAGCAGCCGCGAGGGAGGTGTTCAGCCCCAGCATTTT
TRBJ2-5 | NA | TRBV7-2 | NA | CASSPRPPQETQYF | TGTGCCAGCAGCCCCCGCCCGCCCCAAGAGACCCAGTACTTC
TRBJ1-5 | NA | TRBV4-1 | NA | CASSQDRANQPQHF | TGCGCCAGCAGCCAAGACAGGGCAAATCAGCCCCAGCATTTT
TRBJ2-7 | TRBD1 | TRBV5-1 | NA | CASIPGTGSYEQYF | TGCGCCAGCATCCCGGGGACAGGGAGCTACGAGCAGTACTTC
TRBJ2-2 | TRBD1 | TRBV6-5 | NA | CASSYSTQGASGELFF | TGTGCCAGCAGTTACTCGACCCAGGGGGCCTCCGGGGAGCTGTTTTTT
TRBJ2-1 | TRBD1 | TRBV6-6 | few | CASSPRTGHYNEQFF | TGTGCCAGCAGTCCCCGGACAGGGCACTACAATGAGCAGTTCTTC
TRBJ1-3 | TRBD1 | TRBV12-3/TRBV12-4 | few | CASSPPRQGSAGNTIYF | TGTGCCAGCAGTCCTCCCCGACAGGGGTCTGCTGGAAACACCATATATTTT
TRBJ2-3 | TRBD1 | TRBV9 | few | CASSVAGDRNLYTQYF | TGTGCCAGCAGCGTAGCCGGGGACAGGAATCTTTATACGCAGTATTTT
TRBJ2-7 | TRBD1 | TRBV4-1 | few | CASSQDSGQGRLEQYF | TGCGCCAGCAGCCAAGATTCCGGACAGGGGCGGCTCGAGCAGTACTTC
TRBJ2-2 | NA | TRBV6-2/TRBV6-3 | few | CASSQVVITGELFF | TGTGCCAGCAGTCAGGTAGTCATCACCGGGGAGCTGTTTTTT
TRBJ1-5 | NA | TRBV3-1 | NA | CASSQDWGMNQPQHF | TGTGCCAGCAGCCAAGATTGGGGTATGAATCAGCCCCAGCATTTT
TRBJ2-3 | TRBD2 | TRBV28 | few | CASSLLAENTDTQYF | TGTGCCAGCAGTTTACTAGCGGAGAACACAGATACGCAGTATTTT
TRBJ2-1 | TRBD2 | TRBV7-6 | NA | CASSLGGTTELGEQFF | TGTGCCAGCAGCTTAGGGGGGACTACCGAGTTAGGTGAGCAGTTCTTC
TRBJ2-1 | NA | TRBV12-3/TRBV12-4 | few | CASSFNPFNEQFF | TGTGCCAGCAGTTTCAACCCCTTCAATGAGCAGTTCTTC
TRBJ2-5 | NA | TRBV6-5 | NA | CASSYDGQQETQYF | TGTGCCAGCAGCTACGACGGCCAACAAGAGACCCAGTACTTC